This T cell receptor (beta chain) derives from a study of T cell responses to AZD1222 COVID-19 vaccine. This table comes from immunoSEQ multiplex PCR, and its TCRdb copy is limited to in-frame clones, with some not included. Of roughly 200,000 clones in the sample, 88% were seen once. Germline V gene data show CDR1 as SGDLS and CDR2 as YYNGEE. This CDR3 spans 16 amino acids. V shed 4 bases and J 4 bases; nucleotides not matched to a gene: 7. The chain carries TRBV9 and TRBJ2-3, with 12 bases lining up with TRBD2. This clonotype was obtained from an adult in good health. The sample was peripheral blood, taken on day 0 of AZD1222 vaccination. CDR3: CASSPRLAGVSDTQYF. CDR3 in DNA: TGTGCCAGCAGCCCCCGACTAGCGGGGGTCTCAGATACGCAGTATTTT.